This record looks at one T cell receptor (beta chain) sequence and its context. Its antigen is unknown. These data come from a study of early T cells in non-severe SARS-CoV-2 infection. At the level of the study: Bulk RNA from unsorted whole blood was sequenced; chains were unpaired. Study-wide findings and caveats: Sequences matched to VDJdb favored anti-spike CD8 responses, while private and CD4 specificities were missed.

CDR1 and CDR2 (germline): DFQATT, SNEGSKA (reference sequence). V dropped 2 bases and J dropped 6 bases, with 7 bases sitting between them. The CDR3 covers 11 residues. Individual cDNA molecules carried attached unique molecular identifiers. TCRdb fed the 5' RACE reads into MiXCR, producing one record per CDR3 protein. The data contain 87,000 or so distinct CDR3 sequences, 14% of them seen just once; the ten biggest clones take up about 6%. The chain uses TRBV20-1 and TRBJ1-2; tentatively, D is TRBD1 (5 bases). This receptor was identified in an adult who was a healthcare worker with PCR-confirmed SARS-CoV-2 infection or an uninfected control (not recorded which). Sequencing used whole blood. The chain's CDR3 is CSARSGNGYTF. DNA of the CDR3: TGCAGTGCTAGATCAGGGAATGGCTACACCTTC.